Listed here are 3 T cell receptor beta chains from one sample, sequenced in a study of graft-versus-host responses after intestinal transplantation. These receptors are not linked to any known antigen. The table came from immunoSEQ multiplex PCR; TCRdb's copy has only in-frame clones and leaves some out. The sample includes approximately 60,000 clones, approximately 90% of them seen just once. The sequences come from unstimulated CD8+ T cells sorted from spleen or lymph node cells, collected before transplant. The source of these receptors is a human donor who was the organ donor for an intestinal transplant.

CDR3 nucleotides: TGTGCCAGCGGAGGGGATGGGGCCACTGAAGCTTTCTTT. Its protein is CASGGDGATEAFF. This rearrangement joins TRBV25-1 to TRBJ1-1, with D perhaps matching TRBD1 (5 bases). The V gene's germline CDR1 is MGHDK and CDR2 SYGVNS. The CDR3 runs to 13 residues. The V end was cut by 8 bases, the J end by 4 bases, with 14 bases between.

The chain recombines TRBV14 with TRBJ2-7; 11 positions match TRBD1. The CDR3 sequence is 15 residues long. Germline-derived CDR1 and CDR2 are SGHDN and FVKESK. Trimming took 1 base from V and 3 from J; bases not matched to a gene: 2. Written as DNA, the CDR3 is TGTGCCAGCAGCCAAGCCGGGACAGGGGGCTACGAGCAGTACTTC. Its protein is CASSQAGTGGYEQYF.

This clone has only a few counts. V usage is TRBV5-3 and J usage is TRBJ2-7; 7 bases map to TRBD1. TRBV5-3 is given ORF status, its function remaining uncertain. V lost 8 bases and J lost 0; bases outside the gene matches: 8. CDR3 length: 14 amino acids. The CDR3 loop reads CASSARDSSYEQYF. The DNA of the CDR3 is TGTGCCAGCAGCGCACGGGACAGCTCCTACGAGCAGTACTTC.